This section outlines one T cell receptor (beta chain) sequence together with its context. Its antigen is unknown. The CDR3 length is 16 residues. The germline V gene encodes CDR1 SGHNT and CDR2 YENEEA. Trimming at V came to 5 bases and at J to 5 bases, leaving 9 bases not matched to a gene. The time point here: sample taken at primary tumor resection. These data come from a study of spatial heterogeneity in lung cancer. Whole-study findings and limits: Expanded alpha and beta TCR counts within tumors tracked tumor mutation counts.

TCRdb ran MiXCR on the 5' RACE reads and lists one entry per CDR3 protein. This sample has fewer than 20,000 distinct CDR3 sequences, with roughly 7.3% found just once. This clonotype was sampled from a female donor with early-stage non-small cell lung cancer. The V call is TRBV11-3, the J call TRBJ2-1; 10 positions agree with TRBD1. The source was lung tumor tissue, collected at surgery. CDR3 nucleotides: TGTGCCAGCAGCCCCCTGGGACAGGGGAAAAACAATGAGCAGTTCTTC. Translating it yields CASSPLGQGKNNEQFF.